This T cell receptor beta chain was documented in a study of early T cells in non-severe SARS-CoV-2 infection. Trimming left V 0 bases short and J 4 bases short, with 7 bases between. Germline values: CDR1 MNHEY, CDR2 SVGEGT. CDR3 length: 14 residues. MiXCR, run by TCRdb on the 5' RACE reads, gives a single entry per CDR3 protein. This table holds roughly 57,000 distinct CDR3 sequences, 9.5% to 15% found once. At least ten counts were recorded for this clonotype. Input material: whole blood. V is TRBV6-2 or TRBV6-3 and J is TRBJ1-5; D remains unclear. The sequence came from an adult who was a healthcare worker with PCR-confirmed SARS-CoV-2 infection or an uninfected control (not recorded which). CDR3 protein: CASSYSSGNQPQHF. The CDR3 DNA sequence: TGTGCCAGCAGTTACTCGTCCGGGAATCAGCCCCAGCATTTT.